This T cell receptor beta chain derives from a study of blood T cell repertoires in COVID-19. On the study more broadly: The origin of the acute and convalescent COVID-19 samples was the United States, Italy and Spain. PBMCs, B-cell-depleted T cells, or T cells were the source of the cDNA or gDNA that made up the material.

Original processing methods: The authors estimated nucleated cell counts from reference gene primer amplification. Assay used: immunoSEQ multiplex PCR; TCRdb lists only in-frame clones, some missing. D and trimming come from the DNA, and the V and J calls and clone size come from that table. The sample has 150,000 to 200,000 clones; approximately 80% are singletons. Germline-derived CDR1 and CDR2 are LNHNV and YYDKDF (reference sequence). V shed 9 bases, J shed 6 bases, and the junction held 9 bases outside the gene matches. The CDR3 contains 13 residues. The receptor was derived from an elderly woman with acute or convalescent COVID-19. The rearrangement joins TRBV15 to TRBJ2-7; TRBD2 matches at 9 bases. Input material: peripheral blood. The CDR3: CATSGKAGGEQYF. The CDR3 coding sequence is TGTGCCACATCAGGGAAAGCGGGGGGCGAGCAGTACTTC.